A selection of T cell receptor beta chains follows, all from one sample in a study of a mutant IDH1 vaccine in newly diagnosed glioma. The method was immunoSEQ multiplex PCR; TCRdb's version includes in-frame clones alone and lacks a portion of them. The data show about 42,000 clones, around 83% seen once. For these TCRs, the target antigens are not known. The sequencing used PBMCs, collected from a glioma patient whose treatment included an IDH1 peptide vaccine. These receptors originate from a woman aged 50 to 60 with glioma. CDR3s include the opening cysteine and the closing phenylalanine or tryptophan. The order of the fields is clone size, V gene, J gene, D gene, CDR3 DNA, CDR3 protein. A D gene is named only where the DNA matches it firmly. The size of a clone is reported for some rows only, either as once, few or many, or as a class for expanded clones.

>few|TRBV6-1|TRBJ1-1|TRBD1
TGTGCCAGCAGCCCCCGGACAGGGGACTTCGGAGCTTTCTTT
CASSPRTGDFGAFF
>.|TRBV5-1|TRBJ1-4|.
TGCGCCAGCAGCAAGGACGGATTCGGTGAAAAACTGTTTTTT
CASSKDGFGEKLFF
>.|TRBV7-9|TRBJ2-7|.
TGTGCCAGCAGCCGTGACAGCCTCAGCTCCTACGAGCAGTACTTC
CASSRDSLSSYEQYF
>.|TRBV4-3|TRBJ1-4|.
TGCGCCAGCAGCCAGGAGGCCGCCTCAACTAATGAAAAACTGTTTTTT
CASSQEAASTNEKLFF
>once|TRBV19|TRBJ1-5|TRBD1
TGTGCCAGTAGTATTCTCCGACAGGGGAAGGATCAGCCCCAGCATTTT
CASSILRQGKDQPQHF
>.|TRBV6-1|TRBJ1-2|.
TGTGCCAGCAGTGAATCCGGCAGCTATGGCTACACCTTC
CASSESGSYGYTF
>.|TRBV6-5|TRBJ2-3|.
TGTGCCAGCAGTTACTCAGGGGGCACAGATACGCAGTATTTT
CASSYSGGTDTQYF
>.|TRBV4-2|TRBJ2-3|.
TGTGCCAGCAGCCAAGATAGTAGCCCCTCTAGCACAGATACGCAGTATTTT
CASSQDSSPSSTDTQYF
>.|TRBV30|TRBJ1-3|.
TGTGCCTGGAGCCCGGCAGGCGGAAACACCATATATTTT
CAWSPAGGNTIYF
>.|TRBV29-1|TRBJ1-1|.
TGCAGCGTTGACCAGGGACTCTTGAACACTGAAGCTTTCTTT
CSVDQGLLNTEAFF
>.|TRBV19|TRBJ1-5|.
TGTGCCAGTATGCGGACTCCGGGACCTCTGAGGGTAAGCAATCAGCCCCAGCATTTT
CASMRTPGPLRVSNQPQHF
>.|TRBV4-2|TRBJ1-2|.
TGTGCCAGCAACTCTCCCGGCGGGATGTTAGACTATGGCTACACCTTC
CASNSPGGMLDYGYTF
>once|TRBV2|TRBJ1-4|.
TGTGCCAGCAGTACTATCTCAACTAATGAAAAACTGTTTTTT
CASSTISTNEKLFF
>.|TRBV5-4|TRBJ2-1|TRBD2
TGTGCCAGCTCTCGAGCGGGGGCGCGGGTCAATGAGCAGTTCTTC
CASSRAGARVNEQFF
>.|TRBV19|TRBJ1-4|.
TGTGCCAGTAGTCGGGAGGGCACGCGGGGTAATGAAAAACTGTTTTTT
CASSREGTRGNEKLFF
>.|TRBV6-5|TRBJ1-2|.
TGTGCCAGCAGTTCAGACCATGTCTATGGCTACACCTTC
CASSSDHVYGYTF
>.|TRBV5-4|TRBJ1-1|.
TGTGCCAGCAGCTTGTCATCTTTCACTGAAGCTTTCTTT
CASSLSSFTEAFF
>.|TRBV9|TRBJ2-7|.
TGTGCCAGCAGCGGGGACATTAACGAGCAGTACTTC
CASSGDINEQYF
>.|TRBV6-6|TRBJ2-7|.
TGTGCCAGCAGTTCCCCAGAAGGGTCGGACGAGCAGTACTTC
CASSSPEGSDEQYF
>.|TRBV19|TRBJ1-4|TRBD1
TGTGCCAGTAGACCCTTACAGGGGAGGCGTGCAACTAATGAAAAACTGTTTTTT
CASRPLQGRRATNEKLFF
>.|TRBV25-1|TRBJ1-4|TRBD1
TGTGCCAGCAGTGAATTGCAGGGGGCTAGGGCTAATGAAAAACTGTTTTTT
CASSELQGARANEKLFF
>.|TRBV6-1|TRBJ1-2|TRBD1
TGTGCCAGCAGGAGGGACAGAAACTATGGCTACACCTTC
CASRRDRNYGYTF
>.|TRBV7-9|TRBJ2-3|.
TGTGCCAGCAGCTTAACAGAGGCAGATACGCAGTATTTT
CASSLTEADTQYF
>.|TRBV10-3|TRBJ2-3|.
TGTGCCATGAGGGAAACTAGCACAGATACGCAGTATTTT
CAMRETSTDTQYF
>.|TRBV4-1|TRBJ1-4|.
TGCGCCAGCAGCCCCGGGACCACTAATGAAAAACTGTTTTTT
CASSPGTTNEKLFF
>.|TRBV6-5|TRBJ1-2|.
TGTGCCAGCACAGGGGCTACTAACTATGGCTACACCTTC
CASTGATNYGYTF
>.|TRBV29-1|TRBJ2-1|.
TGCAGCGCCGCTTCCAGGGCAGGCGACAATGAGCAGTTCTTC
CSAASRAGDNEQFF
>once|TRBV5-1|TRBJ1-1|.
TGCGCCAGCAGCTTGGACTCCAACACTGAAGCTTTCTTT
CASSLDSNTEAFF
>few|TRBV5-1|TRBJ1-1|.
TGCGCCAGCAGCTCCGGGGGGGGCCAAAGCACTGAAGCTTTCTTT
CASSSGGGQSTEAFF
>.|TRBV25-1|TRBJ1-6|.
TGTGCCAGCAGGGGGGCCCAGTTGCTACCCCTCCACTTT
CASRGAQLLPLHF
>once|TRBV23-1|TRBJ1-1|.
TGCGCCAGCAGTCAGGGCATTGTGAAAACTGAAGCTTTCTTT
CASSQGIVKTEAFF
>.|TRBV19|TRBJ1-5|.
TGTGCCAGTAGTTGGGGGACTTCACAGCCCCAGCATTTT
CASSWGTSQPQHF
>.|TRBV2|TRBJ2-2|TRBD2
TGTGCCAGCAGTGAATTCGTGGTAGCGGGGGACACCGGGGAGCTGTTTTTT
CASSEFVVAGDTGELFF
>.|TRBV7-9|TRBJ1-6|.
TGTGCCAGCAGCTTACGGGGGGGCAATTCACCCCTCCACTTT
CASSLRGGNSPLHF
>.|TRBV4-2|TRBJ2-2|.
TGTGCCAGCAGCCAAGCAGGGCGATCGAACACCGGGGAGCTGTTTTTT
CASSQAGRSNTGELFF
>.|TRBV7-9|TRBJ2-5|.
TGTGCCAGCAGCTTAGCCGAAGAGACCCAGTACTTC
CASSLAEETQYF
>once|TRBV15|TRBJ2-5|.
TGTGCCACCAGCAGAGAAACAGGGTGGGGGCAAGAGACCCAGTACTTC
CATSRETGWGQETQYF
>.|TRBV6-4|TRBJ1-2|.
TGTGCCAGCAGTGACTCCCAGGGAGCCTATGGCTACACCTTC
CASSDSQGAYGYTF
>.|TRBV30|TRBJ1-5|TRBD1
TGTGCCTGGGGCGCAGGGGGCGATCAGCCCCAGCATTTT
CAWGAGGDQPQHF
>.|TRBV2|TRBJ2-5|.
TGTGCCAGCAGTAGGCAGGGTAGCCAAGAGACCCAGTACTTC
CASSRQGSQETQYF
>.|TRBV6-1|TRBJ1-5|.
TGTGCCAGCATTAGATGGACCGCCCAGGACGGGCCCCAGCATTTT
CASIRWTAQDGPQHF
>.|TRBV5-4|TRBJ2-2|TRBD2
TGTGCCAGCAGCTTGGGAGGCGCGGGGGGGCGAGTTTCCCCCGGGGAGCTGTTTTTT
CASSLGGAGGRVSPGELFF
>.|TRBV4-3|TRBJ2-7|.
TGCGCCAGCAGCCAAGATTCCGGGGGAGGGGGGAGCTACGAGCAGTACTTC
CASSQDSGGGGSYEQYF
>.|TRBV5-6|TRBJ1-6|.
TGTGCCAGCAGCTACCGGACCTCTTATAATTCACCCCTCCACTTT
CASSYRTSYNSPLHF
>once|TRBV19|TRBJ2-1|TRBD2
TGTGCCAGTAGTATAGCCCTAGCGGGGGGTTACAATGAGCAGTTCTTC
CASSIALAGGYNEQFF
>.|TRBV19|TRBJ2-7|TRBD1
TGTGCCACCGGGACAGGTCCTTTCGAGCAGTACTTC
CATGTGPFEQYF
>once|TRBV4-2|TRBJ2-7|.
TGTGCCAGCAGCCAAGCTGACGCCTACGAGCAGTACTTC
CASSQADAYEQYF
>.|TRBV10-3|TRBJ1-5|.
TGTGCCATCAGTGAGTCAACAGGGTATCAGCCCCAGCATTTT
CAISESTGYQPQHF
>.|TRBV7-2|TRBJ1-2|TRBD1
TGTGCCAGCAGCTTCGCACGACAGGGGAAAGTTGGCTACACCTTC
CASSFARQGKVGYTF
>.|TRBV5-5|TRBJ1-5|TRBD1
TGTGCCAGCAGGAAGGGACAGGGGAGAACCCAGCCCCAGCATTTT
CASRKGQGRTQPQHF
>once|TRBV4-3|TRBJ1-2|TRBD1
TGCGCCAGCAGCCAGGATTCCGGGACAGGGATTGGCTACACCTTC
CASSQDSGTGIGYTF
>.|TRBV9|TRBJ2-7|TRBD1
TGTGCCAGCAGCGTCGGTCCTACAGGGGTTAGGGAAGACGAGCAGTACTTC
CASSVGPTGVREDEQYF
>.|TRBV19|TRBJ1-1|.
TGTGCCAGTAGTTTCATCACTGAAGCTTTCTTT
CASSFITEAFF
>.|TRBV5-1|TRBJ2-5|TRBD2
TGCGCCAGCAGCTTGGCACTAGCGGGGCATGAGACCCAGTACTTC
CASSLALAGHETQYF
>.|TRBV5-1|TRBJ1-2|.
TGCGCCAGCAGCTTGGGCGAAGGAGGCTACACCTTC
CASSLGEGGYTF
>.|TRBV11-2|TRBJ2-1|TRBD2
TGTGCCAGTACGGCTCCTAGCGGGGGATACAATGAGCAGTTCTTC
CASTAPSGGYNEQFF
>.|TRBV19|TRBJ1-3|.
TGTGCCAGTAGTACGAGAGTAGAGACTTATTTT
CASSTRVETYF
>.|TRBV7-8|TRBJ2-5|TRBD1
TGTGCCAGCAGCCAACAGGGGTTGGAGACCCAGTACTTC
CASSQQGLETQYF
>few|TRBV27|TRBJ1-1|.
TGTGCCAGCAGTTCGGTTTCAGGTGGGAACACTGAAGCTTTCTTT
CASSSVSGGNTEAFF
>.|TRBV5-1|TRBJ2-3|TRBD1
TGCGCCAGCAGCCCCGGACAGGGGAGCACAGATACGCAGTATTTT
CASSPGQGSTDTQYF